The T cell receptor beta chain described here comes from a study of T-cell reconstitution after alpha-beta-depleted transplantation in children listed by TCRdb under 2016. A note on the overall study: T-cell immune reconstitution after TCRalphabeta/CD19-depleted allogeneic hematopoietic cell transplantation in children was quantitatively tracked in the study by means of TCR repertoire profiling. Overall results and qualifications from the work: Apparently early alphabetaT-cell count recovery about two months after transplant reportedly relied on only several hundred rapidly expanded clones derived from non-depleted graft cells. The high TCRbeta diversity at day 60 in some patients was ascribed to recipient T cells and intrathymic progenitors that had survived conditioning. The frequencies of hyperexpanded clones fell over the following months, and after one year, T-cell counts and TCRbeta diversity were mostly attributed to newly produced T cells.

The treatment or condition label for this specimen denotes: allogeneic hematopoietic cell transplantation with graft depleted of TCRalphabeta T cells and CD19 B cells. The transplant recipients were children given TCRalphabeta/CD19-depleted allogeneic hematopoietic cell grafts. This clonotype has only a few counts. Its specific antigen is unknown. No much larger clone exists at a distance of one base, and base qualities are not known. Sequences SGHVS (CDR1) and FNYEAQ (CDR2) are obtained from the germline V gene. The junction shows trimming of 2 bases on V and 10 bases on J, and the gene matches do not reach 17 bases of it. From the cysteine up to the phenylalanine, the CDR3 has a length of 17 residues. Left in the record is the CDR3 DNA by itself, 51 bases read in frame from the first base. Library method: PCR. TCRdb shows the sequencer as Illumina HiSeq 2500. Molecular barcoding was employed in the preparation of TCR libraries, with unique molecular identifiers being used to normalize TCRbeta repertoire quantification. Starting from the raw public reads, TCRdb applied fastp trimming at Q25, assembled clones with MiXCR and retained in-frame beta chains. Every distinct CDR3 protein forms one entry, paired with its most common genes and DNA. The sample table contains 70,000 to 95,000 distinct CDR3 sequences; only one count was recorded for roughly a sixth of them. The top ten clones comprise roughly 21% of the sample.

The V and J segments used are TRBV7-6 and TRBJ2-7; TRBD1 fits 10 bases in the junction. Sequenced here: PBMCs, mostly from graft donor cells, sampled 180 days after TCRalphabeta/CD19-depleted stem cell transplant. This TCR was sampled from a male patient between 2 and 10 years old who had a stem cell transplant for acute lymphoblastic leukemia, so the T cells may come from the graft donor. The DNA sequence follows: TGTGCCAGCAGCTTAAATATCTTCGGGACAGGGGACGACGGACAGTACTTC. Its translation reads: CASSLNIFGTGDDGQYF.